The source of this T cell receptor beta chain is a study of a mutant IDH1 vaccine in newly diagnosed glioma. Across the study: Standard pretreatment was either radiotherapy, temozolomide, or, for most, radiochemotherapy with temozolomide. General study findings and limits: Of the patients, 85% to 95% had vaccine-induced immune responses.

For this clone: Its antigen is still unknown.

Clones were sequenced by immunoSEQ multiplex PCR, and TCRdb holds only the in-frame ones, with some missing. The sample lists 50,000 or so clones; about four fifths were seen once. This CDR3 has 19 residues. Germline V lookup: CDR1 MGHRA, CDR2 YSYEKL. Unmatched junction bases numbered 13, after V lost 2 bases and J lost 3 bases. Time point specified: week 47, end of study. Alongside topical imiquimod, each dose of vaccine comprised 300 ug of mutant IDH1 20-mer peptide. The sequence came from a woman younger than 45 with glioma. Some clones in this sample may be carry-over from other donors' samples. The input for sequencing was PBMCs, taken from a glioma patient whose treatment included an IDH1 peptide vaccine. The rearrangement links TRBV4-1 to TRBJ2-7; 13 bases line up with TRBD2. The CDR3 here is CASSQRAPGLAGEVYEQYF. CDR3 nucleotides: TGCGCCAGCAGCCAAAGGGCCCCTGGACTAGCGGGAGAGGTCTACGAGCAGTACTTC.